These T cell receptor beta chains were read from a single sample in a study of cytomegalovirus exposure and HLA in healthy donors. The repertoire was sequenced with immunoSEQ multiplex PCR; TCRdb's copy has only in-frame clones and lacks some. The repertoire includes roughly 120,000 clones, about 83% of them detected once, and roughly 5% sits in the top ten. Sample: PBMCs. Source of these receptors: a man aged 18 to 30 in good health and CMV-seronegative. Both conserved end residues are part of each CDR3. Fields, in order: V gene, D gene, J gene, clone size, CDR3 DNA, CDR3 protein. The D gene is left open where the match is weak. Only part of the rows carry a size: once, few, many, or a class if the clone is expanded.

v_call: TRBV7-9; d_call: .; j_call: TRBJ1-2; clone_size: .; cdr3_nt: TGTGCCAGCAGCTTAGGGGAGCCTTGGGGTGGCTACACCTTC; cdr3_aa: CASSLGEPWGGYTF
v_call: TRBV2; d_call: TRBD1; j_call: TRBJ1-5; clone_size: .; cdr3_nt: TGTGCCAGCAGTGTAGGGACAGGGGGCCAGCCCCAGCATTTT; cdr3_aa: CASSVGTGGQPQHF
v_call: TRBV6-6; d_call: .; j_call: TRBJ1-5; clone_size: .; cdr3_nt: TGTGCCAGCAGTAACGGGTTCAATCAGCCCCAGCATTTT; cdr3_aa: CASSNGFNQPQHF
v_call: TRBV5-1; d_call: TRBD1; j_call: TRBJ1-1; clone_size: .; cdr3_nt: TGCGCCAGCAGCGAGGGGACAGGGGTCACTGAAGCTTTCTTT; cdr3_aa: CASSEGTGVTEAFF
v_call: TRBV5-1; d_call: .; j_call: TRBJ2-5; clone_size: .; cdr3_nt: TGCGCCAGCAGTCAAAGATTAGGGGAAGTCGGGCTAGAGACCCAGTACTTC; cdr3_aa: CASSQRLGEVGLETQYF
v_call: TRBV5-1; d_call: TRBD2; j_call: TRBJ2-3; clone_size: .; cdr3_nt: TGCGCCAGCAGCTTGAGGGGACTAGCGGCAGATACGCAGTATTTT; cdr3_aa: CASSLRGLAADTQYF
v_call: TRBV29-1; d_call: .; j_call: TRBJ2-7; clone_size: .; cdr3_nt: TGCAGCGTTGAATCTGCGGTCTCCTACGAGCAGTACTTC; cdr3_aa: CSVESAVSYEQYF
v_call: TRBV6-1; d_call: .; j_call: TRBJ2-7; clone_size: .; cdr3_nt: TGTGCCAGCAGACAACTAGAAAGCTCCACCTACGAGCAGTACTTC; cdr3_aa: CASRQLESSTYEQYF
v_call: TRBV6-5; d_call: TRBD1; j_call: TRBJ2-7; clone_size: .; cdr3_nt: TGTGCCAGCAGACAGGGGACAGGGATTTACGAGCAGTACTTC; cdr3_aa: CASRQGTGIYEQYF
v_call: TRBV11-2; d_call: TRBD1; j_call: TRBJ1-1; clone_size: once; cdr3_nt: TGTGCCAGCAGCTTAGATTTAACAGGGGCGGCTGAAGCTTTCTTT; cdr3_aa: CASSLDLTGAAEAFF
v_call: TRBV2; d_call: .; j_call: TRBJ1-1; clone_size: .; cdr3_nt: TGTGCCAGCCGTAAGACACGTATGAACACTGAAGCTTTCTTT; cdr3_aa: CASRKTRMNTEAFF
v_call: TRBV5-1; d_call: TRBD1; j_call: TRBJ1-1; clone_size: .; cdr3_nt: TGCGCCAGCAGCTTGGCCCCGACAGGGGCGGGCACTGAAGCTTTCTTT; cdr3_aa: CASSLAPTGAGTEAFF
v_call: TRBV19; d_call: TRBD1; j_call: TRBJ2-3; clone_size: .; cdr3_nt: TGTGCCAGTAGTAAGAACCGGGACAGGGGCACAGATACGCAGTATTTT; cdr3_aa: CASSKNRDRGTDTQYF
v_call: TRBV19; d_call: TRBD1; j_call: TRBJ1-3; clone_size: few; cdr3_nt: TGTGCCAGCTCGGGGACAGCGGTAAACACCATATATTTT; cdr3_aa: CASSGTAVNTIYF
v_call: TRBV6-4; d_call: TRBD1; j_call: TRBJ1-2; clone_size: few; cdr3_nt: TGTGCCAGCAGCGCCTCAGGGGGTCCCTATGGCTACACCTTC; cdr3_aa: CASSASGGPYGYTF